What follows describes a single T cell receptor (beta chain). Its cognate antigen is unknown. Deep level was the assay's run setting. The table came from immunoSEQ multiplex PCR; TCRdb's copy has only in-frame clones and leaves some out. The sample includes hundreds of thousands of clones, 90% to 97% of them seen just once. Trimming shortened V by 2 bases and J by 4 bases, and 8 bases separated the two germline ends. The CDR3 loop spans 13 amino acids. Per germline, CDR1 SGHAT and CDR2 FQNNGV. The data originate from a study of shared clonotypes between healthy human individuals. Study-level points and caveats: Although depth was large, rarefaction showed that sequencing of the sorted subsets was incomplete. Tissue TCR repertoires likely differ from these blood-only repertoires. Investigators expected sequencing depth to affect clonotype sharing among donors.

The sample taken for sequencing was naive CD4+ T cells sorted from blood. The subset denotes: CD45RA+ positively selected. The chain couples TRBV11-2 to TRBJ1-1; D is uncertain. The sequence was obtained from a woman aged 25 to 39 in good health. The CDR3 DNA is TGTGCCAGCAGCTTAAGTTGGGGCACTGAAGCTTTCTTT. Amino acids: CASSLSWGTEAFF.